These 31 T cell receptor beta chains were sequenced from one sample in a study of blood T cell repertoires in COVID-19. TCRdb's table, derived via immunoSEQ multiplex PCR, lists solely in-frame clones and lacks some. Of roughly 200,000 clones detected, approximately 84% appear once; the ten largest clones hold about 8%. The sample consisted of peripheral blood. Source of these receptors: an elderly woman with acute or convalescent COVID-19.

The chain couples TRBV27 to TRBJ2-7; 13 bases line up with TRBD2. V lost 0 bases to trimming and J lost 4 bases; unmatched junction nucleotides: 9. The germline gives CDR1 MNHEY, CDR2 SMNVEV (reference sequence). This CDR3 contains 18 residues. CDR3 sequence reads: CASSLSYPGLAGRYEQYF. The DNA of the CDR3 is TGTGCCAGCAGTTTATCCTACCCGGGACTAGCGGGGCGGTACGAGCAGTACTTC.

The V gene is TRBV3-1 (or the pseudogene TRBV3-2), the J gene TRBJ2-7; maybe TRBD2 (5 bases). Germline-derived CDR1 and CDR2 are LGHDT and YNNKEL (reference sequence). The CDR3 spans 17 residues. Between the trimmed V and J ends, which lost 4 bases and 0 bases, there was a span of 19 bases. For the CDR3, the DNA is TGTGCCAGCAGCCCCCAAGAGGGCATAACCCTCTCCTACGAGCAGTACTTC. The encoded protein is CASSPQEGITLSYEQYF.

This clone was counted once. V gene TRBV6-5 combines with J gene TRBJ1-1; D is perhaps TRBD1 (6 bases). The germline CDR1 and CDR2 sequences are MNHEY and SVGAGI. V dropped 8 bases and J dropped 1 base, with 17 bases sitting between them. The CDR3 has 15 amino acids. The CDR3 reads CASCTGTIPNTEAFF. DNA of the CDR3: TGTGCCAGCTGCACCGGGACAATACCGAACACTGAAGCTTTCTTT.

The gene calls are TRBV27 and TRBJ2-3; tentative D call: TRBD2 (6 bases). Germline values: CDR1 MNHEY, CDR2 SMNVEV (reference sequence). Trimming shortened V by 5 bases and J by 4 bases, and 16 bases separated the two germline ends. This CDR3 is 15 amino acids long. The CDR3 sequence: CASSPHVLAPDTQYF. CDR3 DNA: TGTGCCAGCAGTCCGCATGTGCTAGCGCCAGATACGCAGTATTTT.

This chain uses TRBV3-1 (or the pseudogene TRBV3-2) with TRBJ1-2; D remains unclear. The CDR3 loop spans 13 amino acids. Trimming stripped 4 bases from V and 9 bases from J, with 15 bases between. Germline assignment: CDR1 LGHDT and CDR2 YNNKEL (reference sequence). The CDR3: CASSPHSGLRYTF. In DNA form, the CDR3 reads TGTGCCAGCAGCCCCCATAGCGGGTTACGCTACACCTTC.

The rearrangement uses TRBV7-9 and TRBJ1-4; the D gene is possibly TRBD1 (6 bases). Germline V lookup: CDR1 SEHNR, CDR2 FQNEAQ (reference sequence). V was clipped by 2 bases and J by 8 bases, with 15 bases between them. The CDR3 runs to 15 residues. The CDR3 bases are TGTGCCAGCAGCTTATCGGGGGGCGCGGAAGAAAAACTGTTTTTT. Translated, it gives CASSLSGGAEEKLFF.

This chain connects TRBV5-4 to TRBJ2-2; 9 bases agree with TRBD1. The CDR3 has 15 amino acids. With 2 bases clipped from V and 5 bases from J, the junction kept 4 bases outside the gene matches. The germline V gene encodes CDR1 SGHNT and CDR2 YYREEE (reference sequence). This CDR3 reads CASSLGQGNTGELFF. The DNA for the CDR3 is TGTGCCAGCAGCTTAGGACAGGGGAATACCGGGGAGCTGTTTTTT.

Concerning this clone itself: At one boundary the junction diverges from the germline segment, which might be a read error. The CDR3 spells CASSLRQGRPPLPF. CDR3 nucleotide sequence: TGTGCCAGCAGCTTGCGACAGGGGCGCCCGCCGCTCCCCTTC. The chain couples TRBV5-6 to TRBJ2-7, with TRBD1 matching over 8 bases. The CDR3 loop spans 14 amino acids. CDR1 is SGHDT, CDR2 YYEEEE, per germline.

The V gene is TRBV5-1, the J gene TRBJ2-5; D possibly corresponds to TRBD2 (5 bases). Germline assignment: CDR1 SGHRS and CDR2 YFSETQ. This CDR3 is built from 15 residues. With 2 bases removed from V and 0 bases from J, the gap between germline ends came to 11 bases. CDR3 protein: CASSFLSGNQETQYF. The CDR3 nucleotides read TGCGCCAGCAGCTTTTTAAGCGGAAACCAAGAGACCCAGTACTTC.

In this sample, this clone turned up a few times. The genes are TRBV6-1 and TRBJ1-6; 9 positions agree with TRBD1. V shed 4 bases and J 5 bases; nucleotides not matched to a gene: 6. Germline-derived CDR1 and CDR2 are MNHNS and SASEGT. The length of the CDR3 is 16 residues. The CDR3 nucleotides read TGTGCCAGCAGTGCAGGGACAGGGTTCGATAATTCACCCCTCCACTTT. Translating it yields CASSAGTGFDNSPLHF.

The V gene is TRBV19, the J gene TRBJ1-6; tentative D call: TRBD1 (6 bases). Germline loops: CDR1 LNHDA, CDR2 SQIVND (reference sequence). The CDR3 has 15 amino acids. V lost 7 bases and J lost 8, with 18 bases in between. CDR3 protein: CASTPGGRGDSPLHF. CDR3 nucleotides: TGTGCCAGTACCCCGGGGGGGCGAGGTGATTCACCCCTCCACTTT.

The chain is built from TRBV5-6 and TRBJ2-3, with D perhaps TRBD2 (5 bases). The V gene lost 4 bases and the J gene lost 4 bases, with 13 bases spanning the gap. The germline CDR1 and CDR2 sequences are SGHDT and YYEEEE. The CDR3 runs to 14 residues. The CDR3 DNA sequence: TGTGCCAGCAGCCCGATTCGAGGGTCAGATACGCAGTATTTT. Its translation: CASSPIRGSDTQYF. Variable domain in full (rest from reference TRBV5-6 and TRBJ2-3): DAGVTQSPTHLIKTRGQQVTLRCSPKSGHDTVSWYQQALGQGPQFIFQYYEEEERQRGNFPDRFSGHQFPNYSSELNVNALLLGDSALYLCASSPIRGSDTQYFGPGTRLTVL.

The chain uses TRBV6-5 and TRBJ1-4; 7 nucleotides agree with TRBD1. This CDR3 comprises 14 residues. Trimming at V came to 6 bases and at J to 6 bases, leaving 7 bases not matched to a gene. Germline V CDR1 and CDR2: MNHEY, SVGAGI. CDR3 DNA sequence: TGTGCCAGCAGCAGACAGGGTCGGGATGAAAAACTGTTTTTT. This sequence encodes CASSRQGRDEKLFF.

The chain recombines TRBV6-1 with TRBJ2-2, with D hard to call. Germline values: CDR1 MNHNS, CDR2 SASEGT. The V end lost 0 bases, the J end lost 3 bases, and 11 bases lay between the germline ends. The CDR3 extends over 16 amino acids. CDR3 sequence reads: CASSEALVRYTGELFF. The CDR3 coding sequence is TGTGCCAGCAGTGAAGCTTTGGTCAGGTACACCGGGGAGCTGTTTTTT.

J is TRBJ2-5 and V is TRBV29-1, with TRBD1 matching 8 bases. J gave up 4 bases and V 5 bases, and 6 bases lay outside the gene matches. The CDR3 extends over 13 amino acids. Per the germline V gene, CDR1 is SQVTM and CDR2 is ANQGSEA. CDR3 bases: TGCAGCGTTACCGGGACAGGAACAGAGACCCAGTACTTC. It specifies CSVTGTGTETQYF.

V gene TRBV5-6 combines with J gene TRBJ1-3; maybe TRBD1 (5 bases). The CDR3 extends over 15 amino acids. V lost 6 bases and J 4 bases, leaving 17 bases between the germline ends. From germline, CDR1 is SGHDT and CDR2 YYEEEE. As DNA, the CDR3 is TGTGCCAGCACCCTATATCAGGGATACGGAAACACCATATATTTT. This encodes CASTLYQGYGNTIYF.

A word on this clone: Other DNA sequences in the same sample also yield this CDR3. The rearrangement links TRBV4-1 to TRBJ1-2, with D possibly TRBD1 on 5 matching bases. The V end lost 2 bases, the J end lost 1 base, and 5 bases lay between the germline ends. Germline V gene sequence: CDR1 MGHRA, CDR2 YSYEKL. CDR3 length equals 13 residues. Here the CDR3 reads CASSQQGNYGYTF. The CDR3 nucleotides read TGCGCCAGCAGCCAACAGGGTAACTATGGCTACACCTTC.

The V and J genes are TRBV3-1 (or the pseudogene TRBV3-2) and TRBJ2-2; D is perhaps TRBD1 (6 bases). Germline V CDR1 and CDR2: LGHDT, YNNKEL (reference sequence). V gave up 2 bases and J gave up 6 bases, with 10 bases separating them. This CDR3 region has 14 residues. CDR3 region: CASSQLPGAGELFF. The CDR3 DNA is TGTGCCAGCAGCCAACTTCCAGGGGCCGGGGAGCTGTTTTTT.

This clone was seen repeatedly, ten times or more. The chain recombines TRBV7-9 with TRBJ2-2; a weak D match, TRBD2 (5 bases). The V end was cut by 6 bases, the J end by 4 bases, with 15 bases between. The germline V gene has CDR1 SEHNR and CDR2 FQNEAQ (reference sequence). This CDR3 has 15 amino acids. CDR3 residues: CASRSRTSVTGELFF. The CDR3 coding sequence is TGTGCCAGCAGGTCAAGGACTTCCGTCACCGGGGAGCTGTTTTTT.

This clone was found a few times. The genes are TRBV10-3 and TRBJ2-3; 8 bases are a match to TRBD2. V lost 2 bases to trimming and J lost 4 bases; unmatched junction nucleotides: 11. Germline CDR1 is ENHRY and CDR2 is SYGVKD. The CDR3 contains 17 residues. CDR3 DNA: TGTGCCATCAGTGAGAAGCCGGGGTCAGCGGGGGCAGATACGCAGTATTTT. This sequence encodes CAISEKPGSAGADTQYF.

The genes are TRBV9 and TRBJ1-1, with 9 bases identical to TRBD1. There are 13 residues in the CDR3. Germline assignment: CDR1 SGDLS and CDR2 YYNGEE. The J segment lost 9 bases and the V segment lost 2 bases, leaving 5 bases of the junction unmatched. Written as DNA, the CDR3 is TGTGCCAGCAGCGTCGGGGACAGGGAAAAAGCTTTCTTT. It is translated as CASSVGDREKAFF.

This rearrangement joins TRBV7-9 to TRBJ2-7; 11 bases map to TRBD2. The CDR3 covers 15 residues. Germline loops: CDR1 SEHNR, CDR2 FQNEAQ (reference sequence). Trimming removed 3 bases from V and 2 bases from J; junction bases left unmatched: 3. The CDR3 DNA sequence: TGTGCCAGCAGCTTCGGGACTAGCGGAGCCTACGAGCAGTACTTC. Translating gives CASSFGTSGAYEQYF.

The V gene is TRBV6-5, the J gene TRBJ2-7, with a possible D match to TRBD2 (6 bases). V gave up 3 bases and J gave up 2 bases, with 17 bases separating them. The V gene's germline CDR1 is MNHEY and CDR2 SVGAGI. The CDR3 is 16 residues long. DNA for the CDR3: TGTGCCAGCAGTTATACGGCCGGGACTGGAGCCTACGAGCAGTACTTC. This sequence encodes CASSYTAGTGAYEQYF.

CDR3 region: CASAFGLAGVGEQFF. The DNA for the CDR3 is TGCGCCAGCGCCTTTGGGCTAGCGGGAGTAGGGGAGCAGTTCTTC. This rearrangement joins TRBV10-1 to TRBJ2-1; 10 bases are shared with TRBD2. Germline V gives CDR1 WNHNN, CDR2 SYGVQD (reference sequence). This CDR3 region has 15 residues. Trimming removed 8 bases from V and 10 bases from J; junction bases left unmatched: 14.

This chain links TRBV6-5 with TRBJ1-5; D is possibly TRBD1 (5 bases). Germline CDR1 and CDR2: MNHEY and SVGAGI. Trimming cost V 7 bases and J 12 bases, with 25 bases left between them. This CDR3 spans 15 amino acids. The CDR3 sequence: CASIGEGTSVGVQHF. The CDR3 DNA reads as TGTGCCAGCATTGGCGAGGGGACTTCCGTAGGAGTCCAGCATTTT.

The V gene is TRBV5-1, the J gene TRBJ2-1; 8 positions match TRBD2. The trim removed 2 bases at V and 0 bases at J, leaving 7 bases unmatched. The CDR3 covers 17 residues. Germline CDR1 reads SGHRS; CDR2 reads YFSETQ. CDR3 coding DNA: TGCGCCAGCAGCTTTGGAAGCGGGGGATACTCCTACAATGAGCAGTTCTTC. It codes for CASSFGSGGYSYNEQFF.

There are a few counts of this clone. The V and J genes are TRBV5-1 and TRBJ1-4; 8 bases agree with TRBD1. V shed 1 base, J shed 3 bases, and the junction held 8 bases outside the gene matches. CDR3 length equals 17 residues. CDR1 SGHRS and CDR2 YFSETQ come from the germline V gene. This chain's CDR3 is CASSLTTQGASNEKLFF. CDR3 nucleotide sequence: TGCGCCAGCAGCTTGACTACCCAGGGGGCTTCTAATGAAAAACTGTTTTTT.

The CDR3 here is CASSIITGGAETQYF. DNA of the CDR3: TGTGCCAGTAGTATAATTACGGGGGGCGCGGAGACCCAGTACTTC. The chain recombines TRBV19 with TRBJ2-5; tentative D call: TRBD2 (7 bases). Germline CDR1 reads LNHDA; CDR2 reads SQIVND (reference sequence). The CDR3 has 15 amino acids. V gave up 2 bases and J gave up 5 bases, with 15 bases separating them.

The chain joins TRBV7-9 to TRBJ1-4; D is possibly TRBD1 (5 bases). V gave up 3 bases and J gave up 5 bases, with 13 bases separating them. There are 15 residues in the CDR3. Germline V gene lookup returns CDR1 SEHNR and CDR2 FQNEAQ (reference sequence). The CDR3 DNA reads as TGTGCCAGCAGCTTTCCGACAGTAGGGAATGAAAAACTGTTTTTT. It codes for CASSFPTVGNEKLFF.

The chain is built from TRBV5-4 and TRBJ2-2, with D possibly being TRBD1 (6 bases). Germline-derived CDR1 and CDR2 are SGHNT and YYREEE (reference sequence). Trimming left V 0 bases short and J 2 bases short, with 8 bases between. The CDR3 totals 15 residues. The CDR3 protein is CASSLGGLNTGELFF. The CDR3 nucleotides are TGTGCCAGCAGCTTGGGGGGGCTAAACACCGGGGAGCTGTTTTTT.

The gene calls are TRBV19 and TRBJ1-4; 8 nucleotides agree with TRBD1. Germline CDR1 and CDR2: LNHDA and SQIVND (reference sequence). Trimming at V came to 4 bases and at J to 10 bases, leaving 5 bases not matched to a gene. The CDR3 runs 13 residues. CDR3 loop: CASSTDRGAKLFF. The CDR3 bases are TGTGCCAGTAGTACTGACAGGGGAGCAAAACTGTTTTTT.